These 20 T cell receptor beta chains were sequenced from one sample in a study of radiation and T cells in renal cell carcinoma. Clones were read by immunoSEQ multiplex PCR, and TCRdb kept only the in-frame ones, dropping some. Altogether 70,000 to 95,000 clones are present, about four fifths being singletons, with the ten largest covering approximately 6.4%. Specified time point: baseline pretreatment blood. The treatment: 15 Gy SBRT to primary tumor, nephrectomy 4 weeks later. The sequenced sample was blood, obtained from a patient whose treatment included radiotherapy and nephrectomy. Receptors were obtained from a man aged 60-69 years with renal cell carcinoma.

The chain links TRBV5-4 to TRBJ1-2, with D unclear. V was pared by 2 bases and J by 0 bases, with 11 bases between. CDR3 length equals 15 residues. Germline lookup yields CDR1 SGHNT and CDR2 YYREEE (reference sequence). The CDR3 nucleotides read TGTGCCAGCAGCTTAAGTCCAGAGGCTAACTATGGCTACACCTTC. It encodes CASSLSPEANYGYTF.

This sequence joins TRBV4-1 and TRBJ1-2; D remains unclear. CDR3 size: 15 residues. Per germline, CDR1 MGHRA and CDR2 YSYEKL. V was trimmed by 6 bases and J by 2 bases, leaving 16 bases between them. For the CDR3, the DNA is TGCGCCAGCAGACGACTAGAAACCACAAACTATGGCTACACCTTC. It encodes CASRRLETTNYGYTF.

The genes are TRBV4-3 and TRBJ2-3; 8 bases are a match to TRBD2. Trimming removed 3 bases from V and 4 bases from J; junction bases left unmatched: 9. The CDR3 contains 16 residues. Looked up from germline, CDR1 is LGHNA and CDR2 is YSLEER. The CDR3 protein is CASSQLAGEVADTQYF. The CDR3 nucleotides read TGCGCCAGCAGCCAGCTAGCGGGCGAGGTCGCAGATACGCAGTATTTT.

This clone was seen only once. The chain combines TRBV11-2 with TRBJ2-1, with TRBD2 matching over 11 bases. After removal of 1 base from V and 5 bases from J, the junction contained 4 bases not matched to a gene. The germline V gene encodes CDR1 SGHAT and CDR2 FQNNGV. The CDR3 sequence is 16 residues long. CDR3 coding DNA: TGTGCCAGCAGCTTAGGACTAGCGGGAACCCACAATGAGCAGTTCTTC. Its translation is CASSLGLAGTHNEQFF.

The chain couples TRBV7-2 to TRBJ1-1; TRBD1 matches at 7 bases. CDR1 SGHTA and CDR2 FQGNSA come from the germline V gene. V trimming: 0 bases; J trimming: 0 bases; junction bases outside the gene matches: 1. The CDR3 has 15 amino acids. CDR3 nucleotides: TGTGCCAGCAGCTTAGCCGGGACAGTGAACACTGAAGCTTTCTTT. It encodes CASSLAGTVNTEAFF.

J is TRBJ1-5 and V is TRBV10-3; D not resolved. CDR3 length: 17 residues. Trimming removed 2 bases at V and 1 base at J, with 15 bases between. Per the germline V gene, CDR1 is ENHRY and CDR2 is SYGVKD. The CDR3 reads CAISETGERGSNQPQHF. The CDR3 DNA follows: TGTGCCATCAGTGAGACCGGGGAACGGGGAAGCAATCAGCCCCAGCATTTT.

This chain uses TRBV14 with TRBJ2-7; perhaps TRBD1 as D (6 bases). The V end lost 1 base, the J end lost 4 bases, and 14 bases lay between the germline ends. Per germline, CDR1 SGHDN and CDR2 FVKESK. The CDR3 extends over 15 amino acids. CDR3 residues: CASSQGLGASYEQYF. CDR3 nucleotides: TGTGCCAGCAGCCAAGGTCTGGGGGCCTCATACGAGCAGTACTTC. Drawing the rest from reference TRBV14 and TRBJ2-7, the complete variable domain is EAGVTQFPSHSVIEKGQTVTLRCDPISGHDNLYWYRRVMGKEIKFLLHFVKESKQDESGMPNNRFLAERTGGTYSTLKVQPAELEDSGVYFCASSQGLGASYEQYFGPGTRLTVT.

The chain has TRBV4-2 and TRBJ2-1; no definite D call. Per the germline V gene, CDR1 is LGHNA and CDR2 is YNFKEQ. Trimming took 0 bases from V and 0 from J, leaving 12 bases between them. The CDR3 spans 17 residues. This chain's CDR3 is CASSQDHGYGSYNEQFF. DNA of the CDR3: TGTGCCAGCAGCCAAGATCATGGCTACGGCTCCTACAATGAGCAGTTCTTC.

The rearrangement uses TRBV11-2 and TRBJ2-7; D is undetermined. Per germline, CDR1 SGHAT and CDR2 FQNNGV. V was shortened by 5 bases and J by 1 base, with 12 bases between the two germline ends. CDR3 length: 14 amino acids. The CDR3: CASSTAGISYEQYF. The CDR3 DNA reads as TGTGCCAGCAGCACCGCAGGAATTTCCTACGAGCAGTACTTC.

The J gene is TRBJ2-5, the V gene TRBV5-1, with a possible D match to TRBD2 (5 bases). Trimming cost V 0 bases and J 5 bases, with 11 bases left between them. The germline CDR1 and CDR2 sequences are SGHRS and YFSETQ. This CDR3 is 14 amino acids long. CDR3 sequence (DNA): TGCGCCAGCAGCTTGGACGGGGTGGCGGAGACCCAGTACTTC. Translating gives CASSLDGVAETQYF.

This chain joins TRBV11-3 and TRBJ2-7; no firm D call. The CDR3 extends over 13 amino acids. The V end was cut by 1 base, the J end by 3 bases, with 7 bases between. Germline V lookup: CDR1 SGHNT, CDR2 YENEEA. The CDR3: CASSLVSGYEQYF. In DNA, the CDR3 is TGTGCCAGCAGCTTAGTCTCTGGCTACGAGCAGTACTTC.

The genes are TRBV9 and TRBJ2-3, with a weak D call TRBD1 (5 bases). Deletions cut 7 bases from V and 2 bases from J, with 8 bases between. This CDR3 is built from 12 residues. Germline V gene sequence: CDR1 SGDLS, CDR2 YYNGEE. Here the CDR3 reads CASGAATDTQYF. The CDR3 DNA reads TGTGCCAGCGGGGCAGCCACAGATACGCAGTATTTT.

This clone was observed a handful of times. J is TRBJ1-1 and V is TRBV11-3; D is unclear. Per the germline V gene, CDR1 is SGHNT and CDR2 is YENEEA. The ends were cut back, 0 bases at V and 11 bases at J, with 13 bases in the middle. The CDR3 loop spans 13 amino acids. CDR3 amino acids: CASSLDPHDVAFF. As DNA, the CDR3 is TGTGCCAGCAGCTTAGATCCCCACGATGTGGCTTTCTTT. The variable domain in full, with the rest retrieved from reference TRBV11-3 and TRBJ1-1, is EAGVVQSPRYKIIEKKQPVAFWCNPISGHNTLYWYLQNLGQGPELLIRYENEEAVDDSQLPKDRFSAERLKGVDSTLKIQPAELGDSAVYLCASSLDPHDVAFFGQGTRLTVV.

V usage is TRBV25-1 and J usage is TRBJ1-1; TRBD1 matches at 7 bases. After removal of 3 bases from V and 10 bases from J, the junction contained 5 bases not matched to a gene. CDR1 is MGHDK, CDR2 SYGVNS, per germline. The CDR3 runs to 12 residues. DNA for the CDR3: TGTGCCAGCAGTGATAGGGGGCGGCGAGCTTTCTTT. Translating it yields CASSDRGRRAFF.

V is TRBV19 and J is TRBJ1-5; no firm D call. The germline V gene encodes CDR1 LNHDA and CDR2 SQIVND (reference sequence). The CDR3 runs to 14 residues. V lost 7 bases and J lost 1, with 11 bases in between. As DNA, the CDR3 is TGTGCCAGTACCCGGGGAGTAAGCAATCAGCCCCAGCATTTT. Amino acid sequence: CASTRGVSNQPQHF.

V and J are TRBV5-1 and TRBJ2-7, with D possibly TRBD2 on 6 matching bases. V gave up 3 bases and J gave up 3 bases, with 13 bases separating them. This CDR3 is built from 14 residues. Germline lookup yields CDR1 SGHRS and CDR2 YFSETQ. In DNA, the CDR3 is TGCGCCAGCAGCTGGGGGGACCTTGACTACGAGCAGTACTTC. It specifies CASSWGDLDYEQYF.

V and J are TRBV5-1 and TRBJ2-7, with 7 positions matching TRBD2. V was pared by 0 bases and J by 0 bases, with 3 bases of the junction left unmatched. Germline CDR1 reads SGHRS; CDR2 reads YFSETQ. The CDR3 has 15 amino acids. The CDR3 sequence: CASSLGGGSSYEQYF. CDR3 DNA: TGCGCCAGCAGCTTGGGGGGCGGGAGCTCCTACGAGCAGTACTTC.

The V gene is TRBV7-8, the J gene TRBJ1-2, with unresolved D. Looked up from germline, CDR1 is SGHVS and CDR2 is FQNEAQ. This CDR3 is 13 amino acids long. V lost 3 bases and J lost 8, with 13 bases in between. The CDR3 here is CASSFEAFEGYTF. The CDR3 DNA sequence: TGTGCCAGCAGCTTCGAAGCGTTTGAGGGCTACACCTTC.

V gene TRBV27 combines with J gene TRBJ1-2, with 7 bases fitting TRBD1. From germline, CDR1 is MNHEY and CDR2 SMNVEV (reference sequence). The CDR3 has 15 residues. Losses at the gene ends were 6 bases for V and 4 bases for J; bases not matched to a gene: 11. The chain's CDR3 is CASRFLDRDGYGYTF. DNA for the CDR3: TGTGCCAGCAGATTCTTAGACAGGGATGGCTATGGCTACACCTTC.

This clone was observed a handful of times. The rearrangement uses TRBV19 and TRBJ1-1; a possible D gene is TRBD1 (5 bases). The germline CDR1 and CDR2 sequences are LNHDA and SQIVND (reference sequence). The V and J ends lost 4 bases and 6 bases respectively, with 15 bases between them. CDR3 length equals 14 residues. CDR3 DNA sequence: TGTGCCAGTAGTACCCCCGGGGTGACAGCTGAAGCTTTCTTT. The encoded protein is CASSTPGVTAEAFF.